This section outlines one T cell receptor beta chain sequence together with its context. Its antigen remains undetermined. No base-level quality is on record; no much larger clone is a single base apart. Ficoll-Paque density gradient centrifugation was used to isolate PBMCs. The junction shows trimming of 0 bases on V and 2 bases on J, plus 9 bases between the germline ends. CDR3 length: 15 amino acids, cysteine to phenylalanine. Only the CDR3 part of the read is kept: 45 bases, read in frame from the first base. The germline V gene provides CDR1 SGHVS and CDR2 FNYEAQ. Sequencing used an Illumina NovaSeq 6000. Using 5'RACE with constant-segment primers, TCRalpha and TCRbeta cDNA libraries were constructed, with sample barcodes and unique molecular identifiers added in the process. Trizol reagent was used to extract RNA from every sample. The libraries were amplified in two PCR steps, and the second step added a second sample barcode and Illumina TruSeq adapters. Sequencing of the libraries was done on an Illumina NovaSeq, producing 2 x 150 bp paired-end reads. For the original study's pipeline: Reads were demultiplexed and collapsed into UMI-guided consensus sequences with migec v1.2.7. Using mixcr v2.1.11, UMI consensuses were aligned to TRA and TRB V and J templates and then assembled into clonotypes. A clonotype was counted as expanded or contracted only when both edgeR and NoisET called the clonotype significant, with the noise models trained on biological replicates. For edgeR calls, a false discovery rate-adjusted p below 0.01 and a log2 fold-change threshold of 1 were applied. As an exploratory analysis of dynamics, PCA with hierarchical clustering was applied to max-normalized trajectories of the 1000 most abundant clonotypes. Separately sequenced CD4+ and CD8+ repertoires were used to assign a CD4 or CD8 phenotype to each responding clone. The raw public reads went through TCRdb reprocessing: fastp at Q25, MiXCR clone calling, in-frame beta chains kept. Each record represents a unique CDR3 protein, reported with the most common genes and DNA among its rows. The V and J calls come from TCRdb's annotation, not from the publication. The sample profile shows fewer than 150,000 distinct CDR3 sequences; about 20% of them were found once. Roughly 37% of the sample is held by the ten biggest clonotypes.

The record originates from a study of T-cell memory formation after mild COVID-19 (dated by TCRdb to the early 2020s). Looking at the study overall: TCR sequence clusters from the two donors were found to be largely donor specific. Longitudinal TCRalpha and TCRbeta repertoire sequencing tracked T-cell clones expanding and contracting after mild COVID-19 in two donors. Two young, previously healthy adult volunteers, one female and one male, were included in the cohort.

What the work shows at the level of the full study, not this receptor alone: The study covered only two mild cases, and larger cohorts including severe cases with pre-infection samples were considered necessary. Clones contracting from day 15 to 85 had balanced CD4/CD8 phenotypes, while a second wave expanding from day 15 to 37 was biased towards CD4+. Some responding clones were detected in pre-infection memory, suggesting pre-existing cross-reactive memory T cells joined the SARS-CoV-2 response. The second-wave clones that peaked on day 37 were not confirmed to be SARS-CoV-2 specific. Contracting CD4+ clones turned up mainly in the CM and EM memory subsets, whereas EMRA was where CD8+ clones were enriched.

The sequence derives from a man between 18 and 29 years old who had mild COVID-19 (a few samples of this study predate the infection). The sample titles of this study are shuffled in the database, so cell type and time point are left out; the donor was told from shared clones. The V and J segments used are TRBV7-6 and TRBJ2-3, with the D gene possibly TRBD1 or TRBD2, each one fitting 6 bases. Sequencing was performed on PBMCs or a T cell subset sorted from them (not recorded which). The CDR3 sequence is CASSLAGGDTDTQYF. Here is the DNA: TGTGCCAGCAGCTTAGCGGGGGGCGACACAGATACGCAGTATTTT.